This TCR beta chain stems from a study of beta chain features in type 1 diabetes. Germline V lookup: CDR1 SGHDT, CDR2 YYEEEE. V lost 0 bases to trimming and J lost 4 bases, with 14 bases between them. The CDR3 length is 16 residues. Investigators reverse transcribed all isolated RNA, so they sequenced expressed TCRB transcripts. Profiled with immunoSEQ multiplex PCR; TCRdb holds only in-frame clones, not every one. Of hundreds of thousands of clones in the sample, 8% are singletons; the top ten hold 0.44%. Source material: central memory CD4+ T cells from blood. The source of this sequence is a woman under 30 in good health. The V and J genes are TRBV5-6 and TRBJ2-1; D is undetermined. CDR3 DNA sequence: TGTGCCAGCAGCTTGGGGGCCACGACGGCGTACAATGAGCAGTTCTTC. Its translation is CASSLGATTAYNEQFF.